This passage covers 22 T cell receptor beta chains from one sample sequenced in a study of cytomegalovirus exposure and HLA in healthy donors. Method: immunoSEQ multiplex PCR; TCRdb's copy keeps in-frame clones and lacks some. The table shows some 220,000 clones, with around nine tenths occurring only once. The sequenced material came from PBMCs. These receptors came from a woman aged 18-29 years in good health and CMV-seronegative.

The chain employs TRBV27 and TRBJ2-5, with a tentative D call TRBD2 (6 bases). This CDR3 is built from 14 residues. Trimming cost V 3 bases and J 5 bases, with 13 bases left between them. In germline, CDR1 is MNHEY, CDR2 SMNVEV (reference sequence). In DNA form, the CDR3 reads TGTGCCAGCAGTTTGGGGACTTCGGGGGAGACCCAGTACTTC. Translation gives CASSLGTSGETQYF.

The genes are TRBV4-1 and TRBJ1-1; possible D gene TRBD1, 5 bases. The length of the CDR3 is 17 residues. The V end was cut by 4 bases, the J end by 0 bases, with 18 bases between. From germline, CDR1 is MGHRA and CDR2 YSYEKL. CDR3 sequence: CASSPVGLEPMNTEAFF. The CDR3 nucleotides are TGCGCCAGCAGCCCCGTGGGGCTAGAGCCCATGAACACTGAAGCTTTCTTT.

The genes are TRBV6-4 and TRBJ2-3; 9 nucleotides match TRBD2. Germline CDR1 MRHNA, CDR2 SNTAGT. The V gene end was trimmed by 5 bases and the J gene end by 6 bases; junction bases not matched to a gene: 9. This CDR3 has 15 amino acids. CDR3 in amino acids: CASSPLSGRADTQYF. The CDR3 DNA reads TGTGCCAGCAGTCCACTTAGCGGGAGAGCGGATACGCAGTATTTT.

The chain recombines TRBV5-6 with TRBJ2-7; 9 bases fit TRBD2. The CDR3 contains 16 residues. The V and J ends lost 0 bases and 7 bases, in that order; junction bases with no gene match: 11. Per the germline V gene, CDR1 is SGHDT and CDR2 is YYEEEE. CDR3 amino acids: CASSLVGSGSSREQYF. CDR3 nucleotides: TGTGCCAGCAGCTTGGTTGGTAGCGGGAGTTCTCGGGAGCAGTACTTC.

This chain connects TRBV10-2 to TRBJ1-1; D not resolved. The length of the CDR3 is 15 residues. Between the trimmed V and J ends, which lost 0 bases and 0 bases, there was a span of 8 bases. The germline gives CDR1 WSHSY, CDR2 SAAADI. DNA of the CDR3: TGCGCCAGCAGTGAGTCGATAAGCATGAACACTGAAGCTTTCTTT. Its translation is CASSESISMNTEAFF.

The chain is built from TRBV5-5 and TRBJ2-3, with D maybe TRBD2 (5 bases). CDR1 is SGHKS, CDR2 YYEKEE, per germline (reference sequence). Trimming stripped 0 bases from V and 11 bases from J, with 16 bases between. This CDR3 contains 14 residues. The CDR3 bases are TGTGCCAGCAGCTTGGTTGGGGAGAATGGTATGCAGTATTTT. This gives the protein CASSLVGENGMQYF.

This chain connects TRBV5-1 to TRBJ2-1; D is ambiguous. The CDR3 extends over 12 amino acids. Germline V gene lookup returns CDR1 SGHRS and CDR2 YFSETQ. Deletions cut 5 bases from V and 7 bases from J, with 10 bases between. CDR3 DNA sequence: TGCGCCAGCAGGTCTCCAGGAAATGAGCAGTTCTTC. Its translation is CASRSPGNEQFF.

V and J are TRBV2 and TRBJ2-1; maybe TRBD1 (7 bases). The V and J ends lost 9 bases and 8 bases respectively, with 17 bases between them. The CDR3 consists of 13 residues. CDR1 is SNHLY and CDR2 is FYNNEI in the germline V gene. The CDR3 DNA is TGTGCCAGAAACCTTCAGGGGGGCGATGAGCAGTTCTTC. Translation gives CARNLQGGDEQFF.

The CDR3 spells CASSFGGGQGATEAFF. The CDR3 DNA reads TGCGCCAGCAGCTTCGGCGGGGGACAGGGGGCCACTGAAGCTTTCTTT. The J gene is TRBJ1-1, the V gene TRBV5-1, with TRBD1 matching 12 bases. The CDR3 sequence is 16 residues long. From germline, CDR1 is SGHRS and CDR2 YFSETQ. Trimming at V came to 2 bases and at J to 4 bases, leaving 6 bases not matched to a gene.

The chain has TRBV7-7 and TRBJ2-7; 9 positions agree with TRBD1. The germline gives CDR1 SSHAT, CDR2 FNYEAQ (reference sequence). V was clipped by 1 base and J by 4 bases; unmatched bases: 2. The CDR3 runs to 14 residues. The CDR3, as DNA: TGTGCCAGCAGCTTAGGAGGACAGGGGTACGAGCAGTACTTC. It translates to CASSLGGQGYEQYF.

The chain uses TRBV6-4 and TRBJ2-5, with 9 bases aligning to TRBD1. The germline CDR1 and CDR2 sequences are MRHNA and SNTAGT. The CDR3 totals 14 residues. With 4 bases clipped from V and 5 bases from J, the junction kept 5 bases outside the gene matches. In DNA form, the CDR3 reads TGTGCCAGCAGTGCCACAGGGGGCGGGGAGACCCAGTACTTC. Translating it yields CASSATGGGETQYF.

The genes are TRBV27 and TRBJ2-7, with 11 bases matching TRBD1. The CDR3 is 15 amino acids. V lost 4 bases to trimming and J lost 6 bases; unmatched junction nucleotides: 8. Germline V lookup: CDR1 MNHEY, CDR2 SMNVEV (reference sequence). The CDR3 DNA reads TGTGCCAGCAGTTCCAGGGACAGGGGGTCGGTCGAGCAGTACTTC. It yields the protein CASSSRDRGSVEQYF.

The chain is built from TRBV6-5 and TRBJ1-1; perhaps TRBD1 as D (5 bases). This CDR3 contains 15 residues. CDR1 is MNHEY and CDR2 is SVGAGI in the germline V gene. Deletions cut 6 bases from V and 1 base from J, with 15 bases between. CDR3 region: CASSRKTVGNTEAFF. The CDR3 DNA reads TGTGCCAGCAGCAGGAAGACAGTTGGGAACACTGAAGCTTTCTTT.

Here the CDR3 reads CASSPPTGGTDTQYF. CDR3 bases: TGCGCCAGCAGCCCGCCGACAGGGGGCACAGATACGCAGTATTTT. The chain employs TRBV5-1 and TRBJ2-3, with 8 bases that match TRBD1. CDR1 is SGHRS, CDR2 YFSETQ, per germline. This CDR3 is 15 amino acids long. Germline trimming cut 4 bases from V and 1 base from J; bases unmatched to any gene: 5.

The chain has TRBV5-1 and TRBJ1-1; 10 nucleotides agree with TRBD1. After removal of 1 base from V and 4 bases from J, the junction contained 16 bases not matched to a gene. The germline gives CDR1 SGHRS, CDR2 YFSETQ. The CDR3 extends over 19 amino acids. CDR3 sequence: CASSLNLLRDRGAGTEAFF. Here the CDR3 DNA reads TGCGCCAGCAGCTTGAACCTCCTCCGGGACAGGGGTGCGGGCACTGAAGCTTTCTTT.

The chain is built from TRBV28 and TRBJ1-1, with 9 positions matching TRBD1. Germline-derived CDR1 and CDR2 are MDHEN and SYDVKM. Germline trimming cut 3 bases from V and 4 bases from J; bases unmatched to any gene: 6. CDR3 length: 15 residues. The CDR3 nucleotides are TGTGCCAGCAGTTTCTTCGGGACAGGGCCCACTGAAGCTTTCTTT. Translating gives CASSFFGTGPTEAFF.

The chain carries TRBV18 and TRBJ2-2, with D tentatively TRBD1 (6 bases). There are 15 residues in the CDR3. Germline V gene sequence: CDR1 KGHSH, CDR2 LQKENI. V dropped 6 bases and J dropped 3 bases, with 14 bases sitting between them. The CDR3 region has the DNA TGTGCCAGCTCCCCGGCCAGGGGTGACACCGGGGAGCTGTTTTTT. This sequence encodes CASSPARGDTGELFF.

This clone has just one count. V and J are TRBV29-1 and TRBJ2-7; 10 bases match TRBD2. V shed 6 bases, J shed 3 bases, and the junction held 14 bases outside the gene matches. Germline CDR1 reads SQVTM; CDR2 reads ANQGSEA. The CDR3 consists of 16 residues. In nucleotides, the CDR3 is TGCAGCGTCCACACTACGGGGTCTAGCGGGAGCTACGAGCAGTACTTC. It yields the protein CSVHTTGSSGSYEQYF.

This rearrangement joins TRBV5-8 to TRBJ2-7; 9 bases map to TRBD2. Germline loops: CDR1 SGHTS, CDR2 YDEGEE. Trimming at V came to 0 bases and at J to 3 bases, leaving 16 bases not matched to a gene. This CDR3 region has 19 residues. CDR3 sequence: CASSLAFGGLAGTFYEQYF. The CDR3 region has the DNA TGTGCCAGCAGCTTGGCGTTTGGAGGGCTAGCGGGGACCTTCTACGAGCAGTACTTC. The full variable domain, completed using reference TRBV5-8 and TRBJ2-7, is EAGVTQSPTHLIKTRGQQATLRCSPISGHTSVYWYQQALGLGLQFLLWYDEGEERNRGNFPPRFSGRQFPNYSSELNVNALELEDSALYLCASSLAFGGLAGTFYEQYFGPGTRLTVT.

The chain has TRBV5-6 and TRBJ1-2, with D uncertain. This CDR3 region has 14 residues. V lost 1 base and J 2 bases, leaving 9 bases between the germline ends. CDR1 and CDR2 (germline): SGHDT, YYEEEE. The CDR3 DNA reads TGTGCCAGCAGCTTGTTTTCAGTAAACTATGGCTACACCTTC. Residues: CASSLFSVNYGYTF.

This chain uses TRBV6-1 with TRBJ2-7; 13 bases are a match to TRBD2. There are 20 residues in the CDR3. Germline CDR1 and CDR2: MNHNS and SASEGT. With 4 bases clipped from V and 2 bases from J, the junction kept 17 bases outside the gene matches. CDR3 sequence: CASSVWPRGPGTSGTYEQYF. As DNA, the CDR3 is TGTGCCAGCAGTGTTTGGCCCAGGGGGCCCGGGACTAGCGGGACCTACGAGCAGTACTTC.

The chain has TRBV10-2 and TRBJ2-5, with D maybe TRBD2 (7 bases). The V end was cut by 10 bases, the J end by 2 bases, with 20 bases between. The germline V gene has CDR1 WSHSY and CDR2 SAAADI. The CDR3 consists of 15 residues. The CDR3 nucleotides read TGCGCCACTACAGGGCTAGCGGTTGAGCAAGAGACCCAGTACTTC. It encodes CATTGLAVEQETQYF.